The source of this T cell receptor beta chain is a study of molecular identifiers for immune sequencing clone quantification. General study points: Highly expanded clone sizes could be underestimated by identical TCR molecules sharing a barcode.

This clonotype was counted many times. Antigen specificity is unknown. Germline CDR1 is SQVTM and CDR2 is ANQGSEA. CDR3 length: 17 amino acids. The trim removed 3 bases at V and 0 bases at J, leaving 10 bases unmatched. TCRdb re-called the PCR reads through MiXCR, storing one row per CDR3 protein. The data contain some 590,000 distinct CDR3 sequences, over 25% of them seen just once; the ten biggest clones take up 0.75% to 0.8%. The chain links TRBV29-1 to TRBJ2-3; the match to TRBD1 covers 9 bases. This clonotype originated in a human donor in good health. Some libraries in this study had Jurkat cell RNA spiked in. What was sequenced was naive CD8+ T cells from blood, with Jurkat cell RNA spiked in. The subset: FACS-sorted CD8+CD4-CCR7+CD45RA+ naive T cells. CDR3 loop: CSVEASTDRGSTDTQYF. CDR3 nucleotides: TGCAGCGTTGAGGCCTCAACGGACAGGGGCAGCACAGATACGCAGTATTTT.